Here is one T cell receptor (beta chain) with its context. Its antigen is not identified. Trimming cost V 8 bases and J 2 bases; bases outside gene matches: 7. Per germline, CDR1 GTSNPN and CDR2 SVGIG (reference sequence). This CDR3 has 13 residues. The data are from a study of cytomegalovirus exposure and HLA in healthy donors. General study findings and limits: The study carried out a later analysis of TCR beta sequences. It associated 15,000 to 20,000 of them with specific HLA alleles at a false discovery rate of 0.05. Associated with cytomegalovirus, according to the listing, were 150 to 200 TCR beta chains. In a later analysis, a genetic analysis reported fewer productive-TCR N-insertions in an Asian-associated ancestry cluster than the cohort average. Most TCRs appeared rarely, but some public TCRs recurred in many donors.

In the PCR, 60 Vbeta and 13 Jbeta primers were used. Only in-frame clones appear in the TCRdb table, and some are missing; sequencing was by immunoSEQ multiplex PCR. The sample consists of 150,000 to 200,000 clones, 82% of them appearing once. Sequenced material: PBMCs. The sequence came from a man aged 35 to 55 in good health and CMV-seronegative. The V and J genes are TRBV30 and TRBJ2-7; the match to TRBD1 covers 9 bases. CDR3 in DNA: TGTGCCGGCACGGGACAGGGACCCTACGAGCAGTACTTC. Amino acids: CAGTGQGPYEQYF.